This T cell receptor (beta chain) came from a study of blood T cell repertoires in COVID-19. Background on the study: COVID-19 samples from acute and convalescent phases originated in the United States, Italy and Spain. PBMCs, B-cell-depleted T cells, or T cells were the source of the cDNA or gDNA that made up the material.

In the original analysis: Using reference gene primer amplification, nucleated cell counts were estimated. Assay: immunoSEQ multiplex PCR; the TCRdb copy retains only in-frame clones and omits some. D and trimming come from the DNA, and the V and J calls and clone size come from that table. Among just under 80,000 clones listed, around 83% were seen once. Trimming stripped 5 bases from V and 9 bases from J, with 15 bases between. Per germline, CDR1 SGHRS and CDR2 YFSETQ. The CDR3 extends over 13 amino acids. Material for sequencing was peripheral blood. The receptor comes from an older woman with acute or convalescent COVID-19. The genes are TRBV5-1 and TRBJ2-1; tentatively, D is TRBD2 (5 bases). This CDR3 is CASRQRAIGEQFF. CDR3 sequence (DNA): TGCGCCAGCAGGCAGAGGGCAATAGGTGAGCAGTTCTTC.